Listed below are T cell receptor beta chains from one sample, sequenced in a study of T cells in localized non-small cell lung cancer. Clones were sequenced by immunoSEQ multiplex PCR, and TCRdb holds only the in-frame ones, with some missing. The profile shows tens of thousands of clones, 86% of them singletons. Here the sequenced sample was peripheral blood mononuclear cells, taken before any cancer treatment. Receptors originate from a male donor at least 60 years old with stage II lung adenocarcinoma. The CDR3 runs from the conserved cysteine through the conserved F or W. D genes are given only for firm matches. Size tells how often a clone was seen (once, few, many) or the class of an expanded clone, and some rows leave it out.

d_gene	abundance	v_gene	j_gene	len	CDR3nt	CDR3aa
NA	few	TRBV18	TRBJ2-7	14	TGTGCCAGCTCACCGGAGTTGGGGGCCAACGAGCAGTACTTC	CASSPELGANEQYF
NA	NA	TRBV28	TRBJ1-2	14	TGTGCCAGCAGTTCTCCGGGAGCCCCCCATGGCTACACCTTC	CASSSPGAPHGYTF
NA	NA	TRBV14	TRBJ2-4	15	TGTGCCAGCAGCCAAGAGGGAACGCTTAGAAACATTCAGTACTTC	CASSQEGTLRNIQYF
NA	NA	TRBV19	TRBJ1-2	13	TGTGCCAGTTGGGGCGGGGGCGCGAGCGGCTACACCTTC	CASWGGGASGYTF
TRBD2	once	TRBV11-3	TRBJ2-1	14	TGTGCCAGCAGCTCGGGACTAGATGGTAATGAGCAGTTCTTC	CASSSGLDGNEQFF
NA	NA	TRBV6-1	TRBJ2-2	13	TGTGCCTCAAAGACAGGGAACACCGGGGAGCTGTTTTTT	CASKTGNTGELFF
NA	NA	TRBV6-5	TRBJ2-5	14	TGTGCCAGCAGTTACAATGGGGCGCAAGAGACCCAGTACTTC	CASSYNGAQETQYF
NA	NA	TRBV7-8	TRBJ1-1	15	TGTGCCAGCTCACCATACAGGGACCCTAGTGCTGAGTCTTTCTTT	CASSPYRDPSAESFF
NA	NA	TRBV5-1	TRBJ1-5	14	TGCGCCAGCAGCTTGGTAGGTGGAAGTCAGCCCCAGCATTTT	CASSLVGGSQPQHF
NA	NA	TRBV6-5	TRBJ2-7	14	TGTGCCAGCAGTGTGGACCGCCTGGCCTACGAGCAGTACTTC	CASSVDRLAYEQYF
NA	NA	TRBV5-1	TRBJ2-3	14	TGCGCCAGCAGCTTCGACATGAGGGTAGATACGCAGTATTTT	CASSFDMRVDTQYF
NA	NA	TRBV7-2	TRBJ1-2	12	TGTGCCAGCAGCTTATACTCGCAAGGCTACACCTTC	CASSLYSQGYTF
NA	NA	TRBV5-1	TRBJ2-7	13	TGCGCCAGCAGCTTGGACCGGGTCTACGAGCAGTACTTC	CASSLDRVYEQYF
TRBD2	few	TRBV27	TRBJ2-7	15	TGTGCCAGCAGTTTATATGCGGGAGGGCCTTACGAGCAGTACTTC	CASSLYAGGPYEQYF